This entry is about one TCR beta chain. Its antigen is unidentified. Naive CD8 cells lacked CD45RO and underwent positive selection for CCR7, leaving out terminally differentiated effector memory CD45RA+ cells. This entry is derived from a study of shared clonotypes between healthy human individuals. The overall study: CD4 naive and CD4 memory each took three plates per donor, while CD8 naive took two and CD8 memory one. Findings of the study overall: Richness estimates generally favored naive over memory subsets. It was only blood that was sampled, and tissue repertoires likely differ.

Germline assignment: CDR1 SGHDT and CDR2 YYEEEE. CDR3 length: 14 residues. At a deep level, the assay was run. Sequenced by immunoSEQ multiplex PCR; TCRdb stores in-frame clones only, minus some. The sample records about 1.9 million clones, 93% being singletons. The V and J genes are TRBV5-6 and TRBJ2-5; no clear D. The DNA end favors TRBJ2-7, so the J call may be wrong. This TCR derives from a man aged 18 to 29 in good health. Some clones in this sample may be carry-over from other donors' samples. What was sequenced was naive CD8+ T cells from PBMCs. CDR3 region: CASSLEEQVYEQYF. In nucleotides, the CDR3 is TGTGCCAGCAGCCTAGAGGAACAAGTCTACGAGCAGTACTTC.